This TCR beta chain appears in the sequencing data of a study of blood T cell repertoires in COVID-19. Study in general: The origin of the acute and convalescent COVID-19 samples was the United States, Italy and Spain. PBMCs, B-cell-depleted T cells, or T cells provided the cDNA or gDNA that made up the material.

CDR3 size: 18 residues. Per the original data handling: Estimates of nucleated cell counts were drawn from the amplification of reference gene primers. The repertoire was sequenced with immunoSEQ multiplex PCR; TCRdb's copy has only in-frame clones and lacks some. That table supplies the V and J calls and clone size; D and trimming were determined from the DNA. The sample lists around 120,000 clones, 70% to 80% occurring once. The chain combines TRBV21-1 with TRBJ2-7; the tabulated D call, TRBD2, remains unverified against the DNA. TRBV21-1 is a listed pseudogene. Specimen: peripheral blood. This receptor was obtained from a man aged 65 to 79 with acute or convalescent COVID-19. CDR3: CASSNILLASGRTYEQYF. CDR3 DNA: TGTGCCAGCAGCAACATCCTCCTGGCTAGCGGGAGAACCTACGAGCAGTACTTC.